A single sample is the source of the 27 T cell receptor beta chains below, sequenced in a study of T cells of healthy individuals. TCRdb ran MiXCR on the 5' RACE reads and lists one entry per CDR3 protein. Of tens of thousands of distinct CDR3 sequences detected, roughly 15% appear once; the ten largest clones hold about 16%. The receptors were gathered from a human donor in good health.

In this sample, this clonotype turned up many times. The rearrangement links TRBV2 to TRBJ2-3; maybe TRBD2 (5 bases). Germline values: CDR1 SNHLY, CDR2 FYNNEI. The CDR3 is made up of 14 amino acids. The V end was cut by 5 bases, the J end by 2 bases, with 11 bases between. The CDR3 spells CASSPRLITDTQYF. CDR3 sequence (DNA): TGTGCCAGCAGTCCCCGACTAATCACAGATACGCAGTATTTT.

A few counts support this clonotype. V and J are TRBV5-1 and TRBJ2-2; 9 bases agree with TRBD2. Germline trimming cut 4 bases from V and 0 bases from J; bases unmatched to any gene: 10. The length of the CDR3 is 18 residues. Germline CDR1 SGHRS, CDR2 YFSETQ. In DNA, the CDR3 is TGCGCCAGCAGCCGTCGGCCTAGCGGGAACCCGAACACCGGGGAGCTGTTTTTT. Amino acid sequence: CASSRRPSGNPNTGELFF.

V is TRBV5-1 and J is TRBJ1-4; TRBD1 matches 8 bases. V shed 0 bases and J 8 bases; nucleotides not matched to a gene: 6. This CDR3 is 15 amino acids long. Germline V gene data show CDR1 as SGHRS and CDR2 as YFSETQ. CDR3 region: CASSLAGGGEEKLFF. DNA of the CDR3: TGCGCCAGCAGCTTGGCAGGGGGCGGAGAGGAAAAACTGTTTTTT.

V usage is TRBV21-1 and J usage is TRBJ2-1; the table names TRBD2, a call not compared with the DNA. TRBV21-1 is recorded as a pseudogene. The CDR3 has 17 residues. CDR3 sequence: CASSKVLGGPPYNEQFF. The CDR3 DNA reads TGTGCCAGCAGCAAAGTATTGGGCGGGCCCCCCTACAATGAGCAGTTCTTC.

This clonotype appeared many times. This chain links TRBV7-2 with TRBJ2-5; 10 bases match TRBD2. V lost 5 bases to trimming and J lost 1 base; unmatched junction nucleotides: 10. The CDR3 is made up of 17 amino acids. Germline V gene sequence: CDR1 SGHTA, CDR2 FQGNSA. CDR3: CASSPSPGLAFQETQYF. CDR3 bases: TGTGCCAGCAGCCCAAGCCCGGGACTAGCGTTCCAAGAGACCCAGTACTTC. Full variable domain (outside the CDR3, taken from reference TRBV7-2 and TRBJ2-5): GAGVSQSPSNKVTEKGKDVELRCDPISGHTALYWYRQSLGQGLEFLIYFQGNSAPDKSGLPSDRFSAERTGGSVSTLTIQRTQQEDSAVYLCASSPSPGLAFQETQYFGPGTRLLVL.

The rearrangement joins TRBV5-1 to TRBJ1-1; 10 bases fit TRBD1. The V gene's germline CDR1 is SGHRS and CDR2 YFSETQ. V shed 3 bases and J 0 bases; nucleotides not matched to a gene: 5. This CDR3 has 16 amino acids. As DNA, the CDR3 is TGCGCCAGCAGCTCCGGCGGACAGGGGGTGAACACTGAAGCTTTCTTT. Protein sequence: CASSSGGQGVNTEAFF.

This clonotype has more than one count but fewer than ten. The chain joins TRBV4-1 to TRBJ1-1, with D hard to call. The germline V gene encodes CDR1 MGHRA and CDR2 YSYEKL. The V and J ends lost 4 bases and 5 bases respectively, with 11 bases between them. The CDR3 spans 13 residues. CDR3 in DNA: TGCGCCAGCAGCCCCACAAGAGGGACTGAAGCTTTCTTT. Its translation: CASSPTRGTEAFF.

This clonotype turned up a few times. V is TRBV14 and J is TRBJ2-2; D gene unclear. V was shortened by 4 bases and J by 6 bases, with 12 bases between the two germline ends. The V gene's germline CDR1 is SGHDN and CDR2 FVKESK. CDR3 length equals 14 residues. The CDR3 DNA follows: TGTGCCAGCAGCCTCAATGTAGCATCCGGGGAGCTGTTTTTT. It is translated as CASSLNVASGELFF.

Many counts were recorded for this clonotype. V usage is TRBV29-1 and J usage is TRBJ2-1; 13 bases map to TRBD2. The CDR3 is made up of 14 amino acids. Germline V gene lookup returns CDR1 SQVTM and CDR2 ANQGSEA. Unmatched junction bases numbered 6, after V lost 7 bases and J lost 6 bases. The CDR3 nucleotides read TGCAGCGCTCGGACTAGCGGGAGACTCAATGAGCAGTTCTTC. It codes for CSARTSGRLNEQFF.

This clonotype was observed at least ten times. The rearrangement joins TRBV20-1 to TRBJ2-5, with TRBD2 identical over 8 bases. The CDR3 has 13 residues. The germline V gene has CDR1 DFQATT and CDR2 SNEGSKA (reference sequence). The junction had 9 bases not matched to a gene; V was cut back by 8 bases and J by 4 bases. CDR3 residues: CSSKRESVETQYF. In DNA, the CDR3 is TGCAGTTCCAAGCGGGAGAGCGTAGAGACCCAGTACTTC.

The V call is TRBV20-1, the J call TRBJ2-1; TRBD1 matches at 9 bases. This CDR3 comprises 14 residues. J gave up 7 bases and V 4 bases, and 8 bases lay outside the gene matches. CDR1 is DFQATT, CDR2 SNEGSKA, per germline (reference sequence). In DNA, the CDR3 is TGCAGTGCTATCCGGGACAGGGTTTTTAATGAGCAGTTCTTC. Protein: CSAIRDRVFNEQFF.

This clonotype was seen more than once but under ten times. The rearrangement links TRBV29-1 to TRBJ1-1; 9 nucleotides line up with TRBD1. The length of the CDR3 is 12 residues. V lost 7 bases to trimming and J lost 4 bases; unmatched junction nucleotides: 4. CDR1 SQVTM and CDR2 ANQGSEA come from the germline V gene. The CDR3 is CSGEQGATEAFF. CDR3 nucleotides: TGCAGCGGGGAACAGGGGGCCACTGAAGCTTTCTTT.

The CDR3 spells CSVEKGSHTEAFF. CDR3 DNA sequence: TGCAGCGTTGAGAAGGGCAGCCACACTGAAGCTTTCTTT. This chain joins TRBV29-1 and TRBJ1-1, with unresolved D. V was pared by 3 bases and J by 3 bases, with 11 bases between. Germline lookup yields CDR1 SQVTM and CDR2 ANQGSEA. This CDR3 is 13 amino acids long.

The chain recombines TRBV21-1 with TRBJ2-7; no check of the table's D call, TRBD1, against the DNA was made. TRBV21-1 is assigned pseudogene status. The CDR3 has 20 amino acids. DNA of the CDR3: TGTGCCAGCAGCCGCCTTAACCCCGGAGCCAGGGGCGGCATAGACTACGAGCAGTACTTC. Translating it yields CASSRLNPGARGGIDYEQYF.

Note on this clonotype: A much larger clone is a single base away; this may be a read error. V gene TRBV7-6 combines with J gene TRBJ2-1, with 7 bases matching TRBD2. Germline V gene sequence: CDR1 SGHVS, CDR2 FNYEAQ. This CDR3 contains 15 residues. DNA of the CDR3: TGTGTCAGCAGCCGCGGGGGAACGACCTACAATGAGCAGTTCTTC. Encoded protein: CVSSRGGTTYNEQFF.

CDR3: CASSAGQGNNQPQHF. The CDR3 DNA is TGTGCCAGCAGTGCGGGACAGGGAAATAATCAGCCCCAGCATTTT. This rearrangement joins TRBV27 to TRBJ1-5, with TRBD1 matching over 9 bases. This CDR3 spans 15 amino acids. Germline V gene sequence: CDR1 MNHEY, CDR2 SMNVEV (reference sequence). Losses at the gene ends were 5 bases for V and 4 bases for J; bases not matched to a gene: 6.

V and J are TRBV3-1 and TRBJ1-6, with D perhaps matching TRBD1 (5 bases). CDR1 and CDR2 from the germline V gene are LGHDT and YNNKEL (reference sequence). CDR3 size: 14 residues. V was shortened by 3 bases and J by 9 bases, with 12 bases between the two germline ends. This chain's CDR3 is CASSHGQEGSPLHF. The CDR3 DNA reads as TGTGCCAGCAGCCATGGACAAGAGGGTTCACCCCTCCACTTT.

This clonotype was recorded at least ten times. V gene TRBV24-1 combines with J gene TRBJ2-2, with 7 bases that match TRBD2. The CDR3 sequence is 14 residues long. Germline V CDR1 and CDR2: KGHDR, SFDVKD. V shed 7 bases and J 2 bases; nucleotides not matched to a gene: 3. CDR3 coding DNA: TGTGCCACCAGGGCTAGCGGTAACACCGGGGAGCTGTTTTTT. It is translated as CATRASGNTGELFF.

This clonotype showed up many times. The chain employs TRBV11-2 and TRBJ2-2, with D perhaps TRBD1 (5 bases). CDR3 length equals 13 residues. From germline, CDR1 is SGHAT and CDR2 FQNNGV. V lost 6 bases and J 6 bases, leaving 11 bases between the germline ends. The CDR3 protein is CASREGVAGELFF. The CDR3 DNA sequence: TGTGCCAGCAGAGAAGGGGTAGCCGGGGAGCTGTTTTTT.

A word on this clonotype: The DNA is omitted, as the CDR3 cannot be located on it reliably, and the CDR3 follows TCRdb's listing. The CDR3 sequence is CASSSSGSNSPLHF. The rearrangement joins TRBV12-3 or TRBV12-4 to TRBJ1-6. The CDR3 adds up to 14 amino acids, both ends counted.

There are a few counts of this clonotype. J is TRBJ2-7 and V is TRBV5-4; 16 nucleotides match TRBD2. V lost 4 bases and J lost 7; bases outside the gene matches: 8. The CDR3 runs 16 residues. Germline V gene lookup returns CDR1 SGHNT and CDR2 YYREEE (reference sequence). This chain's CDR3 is CASSPPGLAGGGEQYF. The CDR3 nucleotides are TGTGCCAGCAGCCCACCGGGACTAGCGGGAGGGGGGGAGCAGTACTTC.

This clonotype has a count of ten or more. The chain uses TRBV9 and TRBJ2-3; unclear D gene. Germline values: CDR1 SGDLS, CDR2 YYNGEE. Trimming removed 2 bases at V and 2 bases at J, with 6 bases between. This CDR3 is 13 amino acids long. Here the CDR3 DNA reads TGTGCCAGCAGCGTTCGACACACAGATACGCAGTATTTT. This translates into CASSVRHTDTQYF.

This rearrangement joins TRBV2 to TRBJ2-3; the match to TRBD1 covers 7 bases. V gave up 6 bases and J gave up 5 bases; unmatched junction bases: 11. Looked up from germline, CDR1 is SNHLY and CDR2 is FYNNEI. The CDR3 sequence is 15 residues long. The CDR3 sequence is CASRLGQVVLDTQYF. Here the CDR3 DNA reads TGTGCCAGCAGACTAGGACAGGTAGTTCTAGATACGCAGTATTTT.

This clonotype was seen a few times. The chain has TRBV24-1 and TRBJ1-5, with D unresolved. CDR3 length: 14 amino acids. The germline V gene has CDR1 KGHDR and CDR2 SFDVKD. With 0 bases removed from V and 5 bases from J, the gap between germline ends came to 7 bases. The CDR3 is CATSDLAGDQPQHF. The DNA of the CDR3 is TGTGCCACCAGTGATTTGGCGGGTGATCAGCCCCAGCATTTT.

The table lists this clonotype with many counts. Written as DNA, the CDR3 is TGTGCCAGCAGCCAAGCCGGAAACTATGGCTACACCTTC. Translating it yields CASSQAGNYGYTF. This sequence joins TRBV4-2 and TRBJ1-2; D is unclear. The germline gives CDR1 LGHNA, CDR2 YNFKEQ. This CDR3 comprises 13 residues. V lost 1 base, J lost 2 bases, and 5 bases lay in between.

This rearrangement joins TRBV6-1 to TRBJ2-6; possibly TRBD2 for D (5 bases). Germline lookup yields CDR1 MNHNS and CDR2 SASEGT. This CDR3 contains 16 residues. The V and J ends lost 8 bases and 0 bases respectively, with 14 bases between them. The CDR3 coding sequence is TGTGCCAGCTGTGGGAGTCTCATCTCTGGGGCCAACGTCCTGACTTTC. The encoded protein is CASCGSLISGANVLTF.

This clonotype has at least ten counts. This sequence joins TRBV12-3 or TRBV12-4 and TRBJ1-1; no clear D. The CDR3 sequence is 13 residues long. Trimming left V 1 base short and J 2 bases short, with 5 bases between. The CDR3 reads CASSLGSNTEAFF. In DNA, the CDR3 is TGTGCCAGCAGTTTAGGCAGCAACACTGAAGCTTTCTTT.